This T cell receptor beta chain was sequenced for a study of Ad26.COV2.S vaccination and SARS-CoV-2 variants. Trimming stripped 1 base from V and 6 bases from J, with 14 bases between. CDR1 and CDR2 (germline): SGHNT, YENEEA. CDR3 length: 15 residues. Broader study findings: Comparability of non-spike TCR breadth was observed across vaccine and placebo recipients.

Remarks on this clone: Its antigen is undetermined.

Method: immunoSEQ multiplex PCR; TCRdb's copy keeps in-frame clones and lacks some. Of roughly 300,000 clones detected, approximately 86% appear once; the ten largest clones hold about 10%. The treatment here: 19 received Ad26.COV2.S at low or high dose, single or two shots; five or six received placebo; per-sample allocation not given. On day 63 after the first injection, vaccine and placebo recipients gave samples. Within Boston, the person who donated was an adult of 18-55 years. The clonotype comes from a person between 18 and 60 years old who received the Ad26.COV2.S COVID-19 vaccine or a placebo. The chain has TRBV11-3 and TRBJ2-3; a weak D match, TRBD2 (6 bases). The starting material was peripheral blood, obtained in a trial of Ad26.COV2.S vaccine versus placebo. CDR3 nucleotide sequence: TGTGCCAGCAGCTTAGGACGGGAGAGCAGGGATACGCAGTATTTT. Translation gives CASSLGRESRDTQYF.